This T cell receptor beta chain was obtained from a study of T cell repertoires in cytomegalovirus infection. The overall study: A matching HLA type, together with CMV infection, was signaled by public TCR beta signatures.

V was shortened by 2 bases and J by 6 bases, with 17 bases between the two germline ends. The CDR3 totals 15 residues. Looked up from germline, CDR1 is LNHDA and CDR2 is SQIVND (reference sequence). TCRdb called the reads again in MiXCR, with one record for every CDR3 protein. The sample contains about 190,000 distinct CDR3 sequences, 25% to 30% of which appear only once. The clonotype comes from a human donor in good health (CMV status not recorded). Some clones in this sample may be carry-over from other donors' samples. The chain is built from TRBV19 and TRBJ2-7; D not resolved. The sequenced material came from PBMCs. As DNA, the CDR3 is TGTGCCAGTAGTATAAAAGGTCGAGGCGGATCCGAGCAGTACTTC. Translating gives CASSIKGRGGSEQYF.